This TCR beta chain was retrieved from a study of blood T cell repertoires in COVID-19. Overall study: Nucleic acid was either cDNA or gDNA, and it came from T cells, B-cell-depleted T cells, or PBMCs.

Only in-frame clones appear in the TCRdb table, and some are missing; sequencing was by immunoSEQ multiplex PCR. This sample has 270,000 or so clones, with about 85% found just once. The V segment lost 3 bases and the J segment 8 bases; nucleotides outside the gene matches: 4. The CDR3 is made up of 15 amino acids. Germline lookup yields CDR1 SGHTA and CDR2 FQGTGA. The rearrangement uses TRBV7-3 and TRBJ2-1; TRBD2 matches at 13 bases. The sample taken for sequencing was peripheral blood. The TCR was taken from a human donor in a cohort sampled during active COVID-19. The CDR3 here is CASSFRLAGGYEQFF. In DNA, the CDR3 is TGTGCCAGCAGCTTCCGACTAGCGGGAGGATATGAGCAGTTCTTC.